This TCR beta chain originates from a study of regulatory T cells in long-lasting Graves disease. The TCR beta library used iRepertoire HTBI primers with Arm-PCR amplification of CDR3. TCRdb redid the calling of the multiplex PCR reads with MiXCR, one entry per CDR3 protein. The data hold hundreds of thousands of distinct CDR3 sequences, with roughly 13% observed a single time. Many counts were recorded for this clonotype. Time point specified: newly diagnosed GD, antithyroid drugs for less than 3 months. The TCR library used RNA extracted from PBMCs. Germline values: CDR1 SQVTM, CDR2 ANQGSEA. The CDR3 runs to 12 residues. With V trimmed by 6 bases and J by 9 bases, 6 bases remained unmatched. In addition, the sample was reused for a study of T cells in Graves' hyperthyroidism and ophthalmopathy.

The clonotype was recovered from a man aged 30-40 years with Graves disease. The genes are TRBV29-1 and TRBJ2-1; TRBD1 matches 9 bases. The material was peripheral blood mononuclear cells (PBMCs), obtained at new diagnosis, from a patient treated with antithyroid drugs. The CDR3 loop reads CSVLQGAAEQFF. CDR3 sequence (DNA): TGCAGCGTCTTACAGGGGGCGGCTGAGCAGTTCTTC.